What follows are 19 T cell receptor beta chains derived from one specimen sequenced in a study of T cell clones after liver transplantation. Here immunoSEQ multiplex PCR was the method, and the copy in TCRdb shows in-frame clones only, minus some. The sample consists of about 120,000 clones, roughly nine tenths of them appearing once. Sequenced here: CD4+ T cells from blood, sampled 12 months after liver transplant. The source of these receptors is a human patient who received a liver transplant. Some of these T cells may belong to the graft donor.

This rearrangement joins TRBV6-6 to TRBJ1-1; 8 nucleotides agree with TRBD1. There are 13 residues in the CDR3. Germline CDR1 and CDR2: MNHNY and SVGAGI (reference sequence). After removal of 7 bases from V and 7 bases from J, the junction contained 8 bases not matched to a gene. In DNA form, the CDR3 reads TGTGCCAGCAAAAGGGGACAGGAGGGTGAAGCTTTCTTT. This sequence encodes CASKRGQEGEAFF.

The chain links TRBV28 to TRBJ2-1; D is perhaps TRBD1 or TRBD2 (5 bases each). The CDR3 loop spans 15 amino acids. Germline loops: CDR1 MDHEN, CDR2 SYDVKM. V dropped 6 bases and J dropped 6 bases, with 18 bases sitting between them. CDR3 region: CASRPSRAAGNEQFF. The CDR3 DNA reads TGTGCCAGCAGGCCCTCCAGGGCGGCGGGCAATGAGCAGTTCTTC.

This clone appeared once. V is TRBV19 and J is TRBJ2-2; 8 positions agree with TRBD1. Germline V gene lookup returns CDR1 LNHDA and CDR2 SQIVND (reference sequence). The trim removed 4 bases at V and 7 bases at J, leaving 2 bases unmatched. The CDR3 sequence is 13 residues long. CDR3 DNA: TGTGCCAGTAGTACCAGGGGGCGCGGGGAGCTGTTTTTT. Translation gives CASSTRGRGELFF.

This clone was observed a few times. V gene TRBV5-6 combines with J gene TRBJ2-7; 10 nucleotides align to TRBD1. The junction had 9 bases not matched to a gene; V was cut back by 0 bases and J by 9 bases. Germline assignment: CDR1 SGHDT and CDR2 YYEEEE. CDR3 length equals 15 residues. In nucleotides, the CDR3 is TGTGCCAGCAGCTTGGGAGGGGACAGGGGCTACAGGCAGTACTTC. This translates into CASSLGGDRGYRQYF.

The gene calls are TRBV18 and TRBJ1-1; 7 positions match TRBD1. Looked up from germline, CDR1 is KGHSH and CDR2 is LQKENI. V lost 0 bases to trimming and J lost 0 bases; unmatched junction nucleotides: 1. The CDR3 is made up of 15 amino acids. Here the CDR3 DNA reads TGTGCCAGCTCACCACCGGGACAGTTGAACACTGAAGCTTTCTTT. Amino acid sequence: CASSPPGQLNTEAFF.

The chain links TRBV29-1 to TRBJ2-7; 9 nucleotides line up with TRBD2. Germline-derived CDR1 and CDR2 are SQVTM and ANQGSEA. CDR3 length: 15 residues. V lost 4 bases, J lost 2 bases, and 9 bases stayed unmatched. CDR3 sequence: CSVGGAGGWTYEQYF. The CDR3 DNA is TGCAGCGTTGGCGGAGCGGGAGGATGGACCTACGAGCAGTACTTC.

The CDR3, as DNA: TGTGCCAGCAGCCCCGAGACGGGACGGGACCAAGAGACCCAGTACTTC. Protein sequence: CASSPETGRDQETQYF. This rearrangement joins TRBV4-2 to TRBJ2-5; the D call may be TRBD1 or TRBD2 (5 bases each). The CDR3 covers 16 residues. Germline CDR1 is LGHNA and CDR2 is YNFKEQ. V was cut by 4 bases and J by 0 bases, with 15 bases left in between.

This chain links TRBV29-1 with TRBJ1-4, with 7 bases fitting TRBD1. V shed 6 bases, J shed 8 bases, and the junction held 3 bases outside the gene matches. This CDR3 has 11 amino acids. The germline V gene has CDR1 SQVTM and CDR2 ANQGSEA. CDR3 in DNA: TGCAGCGTCGACAGGGAGGAAAAACTGTTTTTT. Its translation is CSVDREEKLFF.

The V and J genes are TRBV27 and TRBJ1-4; D not certain. The germline V and J ends were trimmed by 3 bases and 6 bases, with 11 bases remaining between them. CDR1 is MNHEY, CDR2 SMNVEV, per germline (reference sequence). This CDR3 spans 14 amino acids. Here the CDR3 DNA reads TGTGCCAGCAGTTTTCTAGGGCCCGATGAAAAACTGTTTTTT. Translated, it gives CASSFLGPDEKLFF.

The genes are TRBV7-6 and TRBJ1-1, with D perhaps TRBD1 (5 bases). The ends were cut back, 2 bases at V and 4 bases at J, with 8 bases in the middle. The CDR3 is 13 residues long. The germline V gene encodes CDR1 SGHVS and CDR2 FNYEAQ. The CDR3 nucleotides are TGTGCCAGCAGCTTATCAGGGACCACTGAAGCTTTCTTT. Amino acid sequence: CASSLSGTTEAFF.

This rearrangement joins TRBV2 to TRBJ2-7; D remains unclear. The CDR3 contains 11 residues. The germline V gene encodes CDR1 SNHLY and CDR2 FYNNEI. Trimming took 6 bases from V and 6 from J, leaving 9 bases between them. DNA of the CDR3: TGTGCCAGCAGGGGGAACTCCGAGCAGTACTTC. This gives the protein CASRGNSEQYF.

This sequence joins TRBV7-8 and TRBJ2-1; 10 bases align to TRBD2. Per the germline V gene, CDR1 is SGHVS and CDR2 is FQNEAQ. V was pared by 1 base and J by 3 bases, with 9 bases of the junction left unmatched. The CDR3 runs 18 residues. CDR3 in DNA: TGTGCCAGCAGCTTAGTTTCTAGCGGGAGCCTGTTCTACAATGAGCAGTTCTTC. It yields the protein CASSLVSSGSLFYNEQFF.

The V call is TRBV28, the J call TRBJ1-2; D might be TRBD1 (5 bases). Germline-derived CDR1 and CDR2 are MDHEN and SYDVKM. The CDR3 contains 12 residues. Trimming took 2 bases from V and 13 from J, leaving 14 bases between them. This CDR3 is CASSLERGGRTF. The CDR3 DNA reads TGTGCCAGCAGTTTAGAGAGGGGAGGCCGCACCTTC.

V gene TRBV5-4 combines with J gene TRBJ1-2; the match to TRBD1 covers 10 bases. The ends lost 4 bases at V and 3 bases at J; junction bases unmatched: 6. CDR3 length: 15 residues. Per the germline V gene, CDR1 is SGHNT and CDR2 is YYREEE (reference sequence). As DNA, the CDR3 is TGTGCCAGCAGCACCGGGACAGGGGACGACTATGGCTACACCTTC. Translated, it gives CASSTGTGDDYGYTF.

In its sample, this clone was seen once. The genes are TRBV28 and TRBJ1-6; 8 positions match TRBD1. The CDR3 is 13 amino acids. V was pared by 5 bases and J by 14 bases, with 8 bases of the junction left unmatched. Germline V CDR1 and CDR2: MDHEN, SYDVKM. Here the CDR3 reads CASSPTGGRTLHF. CDR3 DNA: TGTGCCAGCAGTCCTACAGGGGGGCGGACCCTCCACTTT.

This rearrangement joins TRBV4-1 to TRBJ1-5, with D unclear. Germline V lookup: CDR1 MGHRA, CDR2 YSYEKL. CDR3 length: 14 residues. V lost 1 base, J lost 0 bases, and 4 bases lay in between. The CDR3 reads CASSQGVSNQPQHF. The CDR3 DNA is TGCGCCAGCAGCCAAGGAGTTAGCAATCAGCCCCAGCATTTT.

This clone occurred once. The chain joins TRBV7-9 to TRBJ2-1; TRBD2 agrees at 12 bases. The germline gives CDR1 SEHNR, CDR2 FQNEAQ (reference sequence). CDR3 size: 17 residues. Trimming took 5 bases from V and 8 from J; bases not matched to a gene: 13. The CDR3 loop reads CASSLRTSGAWVDEQFF. The CDR3 coding sequence is TGTGCCAGCAGCCTCAGGACTAGCGGGGCTTGGGTAGATGAGCAGTTCTTC.

The chain employs TRBV2 and TRBJ2-7, with 9 bases matching TRBD1. Germline V gives CDR1 SNHLY, CDR2 FYNNEI. The CDR3 is 14 residues long. The V and J ends lost 4 bases and 3 bases, in that order; junction bases with no gene match: 4. DNA for the CDR3: TGTGCCAGCAGTGGACAGGGGGTCGGCTACGAGCAGTACTTC. This encodes CASSGQGVGYEQYF.

The rearrangement links TRBV4-1 to TRBJ1-4, with D possibly being TRBD1 (5 bases). The V gene's germline CDR1 is MGHRA and CDR2 YSYEKL. V was shortened by 1 base and J by 3 bases, with 9 bases between the two germline ends. The CDR3 has 15 residues. DNA of the CDR3: TGCGCCAGCAGCCAAGGACAGACGGCTAATGAAAAACTGTTTTTT. This encodes CASSQGQTANEKLFF.